Below, 12 T cell receptor beta chains from the same sample are listed, as sequenced in a study of shared clonotypes between healthy human individuals. Sequenced by immunoSEQ multiplex PCR; TCRdb stores in-frame clones only, minus some. The repertoire holds more than 450,000 clones, with 75% to 85% as singletons. Sequencing used PBMCs. All receptors come from a woman between 35 and 50 years old in good health. Some clones in this sample may be carry-over from other donors' samples.

This chain links TRBV7-3 with TRBJ2-1; TRBD1 or TRBD2 may be the D gene (5 bases each). The germline V gene has CDR1 SGHTA and CDR2 FQGTGA. The CDR3 runs to 16 residues. With 3 bases removed from V and 8 bases from J, the gap between germline ends came to 20 bases. The CDR3 loop reads CASSFTGTPQVHEQFF. CDR3 sequence (DNA): TGTGCCAGCAGCTTCACCGGGACCCCCCAGGTCCATGAGCAGTTCTTC.

The chain carries TRBV4-2 and TRBJ1-2, with D tentatively TRBD1 (6 bases). Trimming took off 4 bases at V and 6 bases at J, with 15 bases between the two ends. This CDR3 is built from 14 residues. Germline lookup yields CDR1 LGHNA and CDR2 YNFKEQ. Here the CDR3 DNA reads TGTGCCAGCAGCCGACCCTCCAACAGGGATGGCTACACCTTC. As protein: CASSRPSNRDGYTF.

The gene calls are TRBV5-6 and TRBJ1-3, with D perhaps TRBD1 (5 bases). Germline CDR1 reads SGHDT; CDR2 reads YYEEEE. V was shortened by 0 bases and J by 1 base, with 5 bases between the two germline ends. This CDR3 is built from 14 residues. This CDR3 is CASSLAGSGNTIYF. The CDR3 coding sequence is TGTGCCAGCAGCTTGGCAGGGTCTGGAAACACCATATATTTT.

This sequence joins TRBV28 and TRBJ2-7; D is perhaps TRBD2 (6 bases). Trimming took 6 bases from V and 6 from J, leaving 21 bases between them. This CDR3 comprises 15 residues. Looked up from germline, CDR1 is MDHEN and CDR2 is SYDVKM. The CDR3 sequence is CASRVPGGLGGEQYF. CDR3 DNA: TGTGCCAGCAGGGTACCTGGTGGTTTGGGGGGCGAGCAGTACTTC.

In its sample, this clone was seen a few times. This same CDR3 is encoded by further DNA sequences in the sample. The V and J genes are TRBV11-2 and TRBJ2-5, with unresolved D. CDR3 size: 13 residues. Per the germline V gene, CDR1 is SGHAT and CDR2 is FQNNGV. V shed 3 bases and J shed 5 bases, with 10 bases lying between them. Here the CDR3 DNA reads TGTGCCAGCAGCTTCGGGTTCCGGGAGACCCAGTACTTC. Translating gives CASSFGFRETQYF.

This chain connects TRBV30 to TRBJ2-3; the D is unclear. There are 14 residues in the CDR3. Per the germline V gene, CDR1 is GTSNPN and CDR2 is SVGIG (reference sequence). V lost 0 bases and J lost 0, with 7 bases in between. As DNA, the CDR3 is TGTGCCTGGAGTGTACGCCCTAGCACAGATACGCAGTATTTT. It specifies CAWSVRPSTDTQYF.

This clone was picked up one time. This chain joins TRBV4-2 and TRBJ2-5; the match to TRBD2 covers 9 bases. Germline V gene sequence: CDR1 LGHNA, CDR2 YNFKEQ. With 1 base clipped from V and 5 bases from J, the junction kept 5 bases outside the gene matches. This CDR3 is built from 15 residues. CDR3 DNA: TGTGCCAGCAGCCAAGTAATAGCGGGAGATGAGACCCAGTACTTC. It encodes CASSQVIAGDETQYF.

This clone was picked up many times. The V call is TRBV29-1, the J call TRBJ1-4; D is perhaps TRBD1 (5 bases). The length of the CDR3 is 15 residues. The germline CDR1 and CDR2 sequences are SQVTM and ANQGSEA. V was cut by 6 bases and J by 2 bases, with 16 bases left in between. The CDR3: CSVAFGAWTNEKLFF. The CDR3 coding sequence is TGCAGCGTCGCCTTCGGGGCTTGGACTAATGAAAAACTGTTTTTT.

The V gene is TRBV10-3, the J gene TRBJ1-1, with 11 bases identical to TRBD1. This CDR3 is built from 15 residues. Germline CDR1 is ENHRY and CDR2 is SYGVKD. The trim removed 4 bases at V and 5 bases at J, leaving 6 bases unmatched. The CDR3 nucleotides are TGTGCCATCAGTGTCCAGGACAGGGGGCTGACTGAAGCTTTCTTT. This codes for CAISVQDRGLTEAFF.

This chain links TRBV29-1 with TRBJ2-7, with 11 bases identical to TRBD2. The germline V gene encodes CDR1 SQVTM and CDR2 ANQGSEA. The CDR3 sequence is 14 residues long. Unmatched junction bases numbered 3, after V lost 5 bases and J lost 0 bases. Here the CDR3 reads CSVQTSGASYEQYF. The CDR3 DNA reads as TGCAGCGTTCAGACTAGCGGGGCCTCCTACGAGCAGTACTTC.

This clone was counted ten times or more. The chain joins TRBV19 to TRBJ2-5, with TRBD2 matching over 7 bases. The CDR3 extends over 17 amino acids. V shed 1 base, J shed 4 bases, and the junction held 12 bases outside the gene matches. Germline V gives CDR1 LNHDA, CDR2 SQIVND (reference sequence). CDR3 coding DNA: TGTGCCAGTAGTATAGGTCTTTCGGACGGGGGGACAGAGACCCAGTACTTC. Its translation is CASSIGLSDGGTETQYF.

V usage is TRBV5-1 and J usage is TRBJ1-1; D gene ambiguous. Deletions cut 2 bases from V and 1 base from J, with 9 bases between. The CDR3 loop spans 14 amino acids. Germline V gene lookup returns CDR1 SGHRS and CDR2 YFSETQ. This chain's CDR3 is CASSFAAENTEAFF. The CDR3 DNA is TGCGCCAGCAGCTTCGCCGCAGAGAACACTGAAGCTTTCTTT.